This T cell receptor beta chain was observed in a study of Ad26.COV2.S vaccination and SARS-CoV-2 variants. Overall study context: Dosing was one shot or two shots 56 days apart. Study-wide findings and caveats: With respect to non-spike TCR breadth, vaccine and placebo recipients were similar. TCR breadth and depth estimates may have understated total T cell responses.

The treatment here: some 20 received Ad26.COV2.S at low or high dose, single or two shots; five or six received placebo; per-sample allocation not given. The samples were gathered on day 63 after the first injection of vaccine or placebo. The individual, an adult aged 18-55 years, was a donor in Boston. Here immunoSEQ multiplex PCR was the method, and the copy in TCRdb shows in-frame clones only, minus some. This table holds around 450,000 clones, around nine tenths found once. J lost 0 bases, V lost 10 bases, and 7 bases had no gene match. The CDR3 is 14 residues long. Germline V CDR1 and CDR2: MNHEY, SVGAGI. In regard to this clone: What it recognizes is unknown.

The V gene is TRBV6-5, the J gene TRBJ1-2; 8 bases are shared with TRBD1. The input for sequencing was peripheral blood, taken in a trial of Ad26.COV2.S vaccine versus placebo. The sequence was collected from a person between 18 and 65 years old who received the Ad26.COV2.S COVID-19 vaccine or a placebo. As DNA, the CDR3 is TGTGCCACCAAGGGGACAGGACCTAACTATGGCTACACCTTC. It yields the protein CATKGTGPNYGYTF.